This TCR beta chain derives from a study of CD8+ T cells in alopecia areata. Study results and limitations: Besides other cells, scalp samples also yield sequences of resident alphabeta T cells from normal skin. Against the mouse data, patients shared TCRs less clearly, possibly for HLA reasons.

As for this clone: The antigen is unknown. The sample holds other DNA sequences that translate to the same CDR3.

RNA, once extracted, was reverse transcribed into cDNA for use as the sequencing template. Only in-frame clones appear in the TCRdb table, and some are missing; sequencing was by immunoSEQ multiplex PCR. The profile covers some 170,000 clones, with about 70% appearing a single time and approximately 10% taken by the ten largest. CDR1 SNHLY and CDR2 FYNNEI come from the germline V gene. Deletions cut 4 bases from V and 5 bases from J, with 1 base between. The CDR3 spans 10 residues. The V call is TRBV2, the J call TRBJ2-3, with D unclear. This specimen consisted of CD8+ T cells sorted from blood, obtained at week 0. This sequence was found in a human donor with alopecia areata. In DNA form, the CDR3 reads TGTGCCAGCAGTGTAGATACGCAGTATTTT. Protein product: CASSVDTQYF.